The 13 T cell receptor beta chains in this list originate from one sample, sequenced in a study of CD8+ T cells in alopecia areata (dated by TCRdb to 2016 to 2019). Library prep was done by the immunoSEQ multiplex PCR assay. RNA was extracted from all samples and reverse transcribed into cDNA, which served as template for TCR sequencing. The source is immuneACCESS, and TCRdb retained only in-frame sequences with V and J called. Part of the clones is not carried over; for the studies checked, unresolved V genes explain less than half of this, and the remainder is unexplained. Here the sample has 150,000 or so clones; 45% to 60% occur a single time. About 6.4% of the sample is held by the ten biggest clonotypes. The sample consisted of CD4+ T cells sorted from blood. These TCRs come from a human donor with alopecia areata.

The chain links TRBV29-1 to TRBJ2-5, with D possibly being TRBD1 or TRBD2 (6 bases each). The CDR3 is 13 residues long. Deletions cut 4 bases from V and 1 base from J, with 10 bases between. Germline V gives CDR1 SQVTM, CDR2 ANQGSEA. The CDR3 sequence is CSVVGGGQETQYF. In DNA, the CDR3 is TGCAGCGTTGTTGGAGGGGGCCAAGAGACCCAGTACTTC.

The chain employs TRBV29-1 and TRBJ2-3; D is unclear. CDR1 and CDR2 from the germline V gene are SQVTM and ANQGSEA. V was clipped by 4 bases and J by 1 base, with 3 bases between them. The CDR3 runs 11 residues. The CDR3 DNA follows: TGCAGCGTTGTCCGCACAGATACGCAGTATTTT. Encoded protein: CSVVRTDTQYF.

This sequence joins TRBV2 and TRBJ2-5; 10 nucleotides agree with TRBD2. The CDR3 totals 13 residues. Germline trimming cut 7 bases from V and 5 bases from J; bases unmatched to any gene: 4. CDR1 is SNHLY and CDR2 is FYNNEI in the germline V gene. The CDR3 is CASIAGGVETQYF. For the CDR3, the DNA is TGTGCCAGCATAGCGGGAGGTGTGGAGACCCAGTACTTC.

V and J are TRBV29-1 and TRBJ2-5; possible D gene TRBD2, 5 bases. The CDR3 covers 13 residues. Germline V gene data show CDR1 as SQVTM and CDR2 as ANQGSEA. Trimming shortened V by 6 bases and J by 5 bases, and 16 bases separated the two germline ends. CDR3 sequence (DNA): TGCAGCGTCAAAAGGGAGCAGCGGGAGACCCAGTACTTC. It translates to CSVKREQRETQYF.

The V and J genes are TRBV5-1 and TRBJ2-1; D is possibly TRBD2 (6 bases). CDR1 and CDR2 from the germline V gene are SGHRS and YFSETQ. Trimming removed 0 bases at V and 8 bases at J, with 12 bases between. The CDR3 spans 14 residues. DNA for the CDR3: TGCGCCAGCAGCTTGGTGGCGGGGCTCGATGAGCAGTTCTTC. This translates into CASSLVAGLDEQFF.

The gene calls are TRBV19 and TRBJ2-6; D is unresolved. The length of the CDR3 is 17 residues. CDR1 and CDR2 (germline): LNHDA, SQIVND (reference sequence). The V end was cut by 5 bases, the J end by 0 bases, with 14 bases between. The CDR3 region is CASSSFSRLSGANVLTF. CDR3 nucleotides: TGTGCCAGTAGTTCGTTTTCCCGGCTCTCTGGGGCCAACGTCCTGACTTTC. Using reference TRBV19 and TRBJ2-6 for the parts outside the CDR3, the full variable domain is DGGITQSPKYLFRKEGQNVTLSCEQNLNHDAMYWYRQDPGQGLRLIYYSQIVNDFQKGDIAEGYSVSREKKESFPLTVTSAQKNPTAFYLCASSSFSRLSGANVLTFGAGSRLTVL.

Only a few counts were recorded for this clone. The chain uses TRBV25-1 and TRBJ2-7; a possible D gene is TRBD2 (6 bases). The CDR3 length is 15 residues. V lost 4 bases and J lost 3, with 16 bases in between. Germline V gene sequence: CDR1 MGHDK, CDR2 SYGVNS. The CDR3, as DNA: TGTGCCAGCAGTGGACTCCCGGGGGTTTTCTACGAGCAGTACTTC. It codes for CASSGLPGVFYEQYF.

This sequence joins TRBV29-1 and TRBJ2-7; TRBD1 agrees at 11 bases. Germline CDR1 SQVTM, CDR2 ANQGSEA. The J segment lost 4 bases and the V segment lost 4 bases, leaving 9 bases of the junction unmatched. This CDR3 spans 15 amino acids. CDR3 region: CSVAASGQGAYEQYF. The CDR3 region has the DNA TGCAGCGTTGCCGCCAGCGGACAGGGGGCTTACGAGCAGTACTTC.

This clone has more than one count but fewer than ten. This chain uses TRBV30 with TRBJ2-5, with no clear D. This CDR3 region has 10 residues. Germline CDR1 and CDR2: GTSNPN and SVGIG (reference sequence). V lost 8 bases to trimming and J lost 6 bases, with 10 bases between them. CDR3 region: CAAYDQTQYF. The CDR3 DNA reads as TGTGCCGCTTATGACCAGACCCAGTACTTC.

The chain couples TRBV18 to TRBJ1-2; maybe TRBD1 (5 bases). The CDR3 has 15 amino acids. CDR1 is KGHSH, CDR2 LQKENI, per germline. Trimming pared 2 bases from V and 3 bases from J, leaving 13 bases between. CDR3 residues: CASSPGSGSDYGYTF. The CDR3 coding sequence is TGTGCCAGCTCACCAGGATCAGGGAGCGACTATGGCTACACCTTC.

The chain has TRBV27 and TRBJ2-7; D remains unclear. This CDR3 is built from 12 residues. CDR1 is MNHEY and CDR2 is SMNVEV in the germline V gene (reference sequence). V dropped 4 bases and J dropped 0 bases, with 4 bases sitting between them. CDR3 sequence: CASSSDSYEQYF. The DNA for the CDR3 is TGTGCCAGCAGTTCCGACTCCTACGAGCAGTACTTC.

The chain uses TRBV27 and TRBJ1-5, with D unclear. Per germline, CDR1 MNHEY and CDR2 SMNVEV (reference sequence). The CDR3 extends over 14 amino acids. The V end lost 6 bases, the J end lost 8 bases, and 17 bases lay between the germline ends. The CDR3 here is CASRIRVGWEPQHF. The CDR3, as DNA: TGTGCCAGCAGGATTCGCGTAGGGTGGGAGCCCCAGCATTTT.

This sequence joins TRBV29-1 and TRBJ2-7; D not resolved. CDR3 length: 12 amino acids. Germline CDR1 and CDR2: SQVTM and ANQGSEA. Trimming removed 5 bases from V and 6 bases from J, with 14 bases in between. CDR3 amino acids: CSVQIISGEQYF. The DNA for the CDR3 is TGCAGCGTTCAAATAATATCGGGCGAGCAGTACTTC.